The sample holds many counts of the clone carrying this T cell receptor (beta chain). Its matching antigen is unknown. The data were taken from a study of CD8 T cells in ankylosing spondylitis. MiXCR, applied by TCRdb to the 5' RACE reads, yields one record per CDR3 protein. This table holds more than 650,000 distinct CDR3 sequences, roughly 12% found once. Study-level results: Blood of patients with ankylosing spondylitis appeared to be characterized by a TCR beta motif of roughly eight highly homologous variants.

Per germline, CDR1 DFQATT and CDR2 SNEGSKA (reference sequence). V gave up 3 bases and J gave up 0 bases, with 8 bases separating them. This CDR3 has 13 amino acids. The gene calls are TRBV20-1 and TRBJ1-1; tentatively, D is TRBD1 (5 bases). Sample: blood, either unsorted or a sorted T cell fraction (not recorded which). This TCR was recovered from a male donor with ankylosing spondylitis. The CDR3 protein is CSARRGVNTEAFF. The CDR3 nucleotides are TGCAGTGCTAGGCGAGGGGTGAACACTGAAGCTTTCTTT.